This T cell receptor (beta chain) derives from a study of human T cells and chemical hapten exposure. Many counts were recorded for this clonotype. There are 16 residues in the CDR3. V was cut by 6 bases and J by 7 bases, with 22 bases left in between. Germline V CDR1 and CDR2: KGHSH, LQKENI. TCRdb redid the calling of the RACE reads with MiXCR, one entry per CDR3 protein. In the table there are 300,000 to 400,000 distinct CDR3 sequences, 5.1% of which are singletons. As for time point: pre-sensitization, week 0. Specified treatment: therapeutic diphenylcyclopropenone sensitization with weekly scalp DPC.

The chain is built from TRBV18 and TRBJ2-1, with D possibly being TRBD1 (5 bases). Here the sequenced sample was whole blood, taken in connection with sensitization to the hapten diphenylcyclopropenone (DPC). This TCR was recovered from a woman aged 45-59 years with alopecia areata. Some clones in this sample may be carry-over from other donors' samples. For the CDR3, the DNA is TGTGCCAGCTCTTCGAACCATGGGGCCGGGCAAAATGAGCAGTTCTTC. It is translated as CASSSNHGAGQNEQFF.